The sequence of this TCR beta chain was determined in a study of T cells in Graves' hyperthyroidism and ophthalmopathy. The TCR beta CDR3 regions underwent amplification using RNA transcripts as the source. When the TCR CDR3 underwent first-round RT-PCR, the HTBI primer set was used. TCRdb reprocessed the multiplex PCR reads via MiXCR and lists one record per CDR3 protein. This table holds just over 550,000 distinct CDR3 sequences, about 45% found once. Hyperthyroidism was newly diagnosed in patients aged 18 to 65 (duration under 2 months). Patients were excluded because of uncontrolled infection, other autoimmune disease, pregnancy or lactation. Points from the study as a whole: Ophthalmopathy was identified by the model a median 6.5 months ahead of onset. Most clonotypes expanded in the thyroid (above 0.001) were also present in blood.

For this clonotype: Its antigen is still unknown.

CDR3 length: 13 residues. V lost 7 bases and J lost 1, with 10 bases in between. The germline V gene has CDR1 SEHNR and CDR2 FQNEAQ (reference sequence). The sequence came from a woman under 30 with Graves' hyperthyroidism. The chain joins TRBV7-9 to TRBJ1-1, with a tentative D call TRBD1 (5 bases). The sample comprised peripheral blood or thyroid tissue (not recorded which). CDR3 bases: TGTGCCAGCACGAAAAGGGGGAACACTGAAGCTTTCTTT. Its protein product is CASTKRGNTEAFF.